This TCR beta chain was recovered during a study of PD-1 blockade in mismatch repair-deficient tumors (dated by TCRdb to 2016 to 2017). With regard to the full study: Between late 2013 and September 2016, the trial enrolled roughly 86 consecutive patients with approximately 12 types of mismatch repair-deficient cancer, all of whom had received prior treatment and were progressing. Deep sequencing of TCR CDR3 regions was used to track tumor-associated T cell clones in peripheral blood of patients responding to PD-1 blockade. What the work shows at the level of the full study, not this receptor alone: Clones residing in the tumor, which were often undetectable in blood before treatment, expanded quickly after pembrolizumab and then contracted, generally before radiologic responses.

The CDR1 and CDR2 encoded by the germline V gene are SNHLY and FYNNEI. V loses 6 bases at its end and J loses 5 bases; junction bases beyond the gene matches: 7. Inclusive of the bounding cysteine and phenylalanine, the CDR3 is 15 residues long. CDR3 DNA is the only sequence kept; it has 45 bases, read in frame from the first base. As to this clone: The clone's antigen remains unknown. No much larger clonotype is one base removed from it; base qualities were not supplied.

The library was made by the immunoSEQ multiplex PCR assay. What TCRdb holds here is the immuneACCESS table cut down to in-frame rearrangements. Part of the clones is not present; checked against another copy, under half of the missing clones reflect an unresolved V gene, and the others are unexplained. The sample has over 30,000 clones on record, over 80% of them singletons. Of the sample, roughly 3.5% is held by the ten largest clones. For every enrolled patient, mismatch repair deficiency was confirmed by either polymerase chain reaction or immunohistochemistry. TCR sequencing was carried out for three patients who responded to pembrolizumab therapy. Pembrolizumab PD-1 blockade was prospectively tested in advanced mismatch repair-deficient cancers, regardless of tissue of origin, in the phase II trial. Peripheral blood T cell samples were collected serially, before PD-1 blockade began and at several time points afterward. Blood sampling time points were reported as weeks after the first dose of pembrolizumab.

The V gene is TRBV2 and the J gene is TRBJ2-5; TRBD2 fits 12 bases in the junction. The TCR comes from an adult with mismatch repair-deficient cancer. This material consisted of PBMCs, taken 6 to 7 weeks after starting pembrolizumab. The nucleotide sequence is given as TGTGCCAGCAGACCACTAGCGGGAGGATTGGAGACCCAGTACTTC. This yields the protein CASRPLAGGLETQYF.